A single sample is the source of the 16 T cell receptor beta chains below, sequenced in a study of T-cell reconstitution after alpha-beta-depleted transplantation in children. As it was prepared, the TCRbeta library received unique molecular identifiers. A single record per CDR3 protein comes from TCRdb applying MiXCR to the PCR reads. This sample has a few hundred thousand distinct CDR3 sequences, with 20% to 30% found just once. The sequences come from PBMCs, collected before TCRalphabeta/CD19-depleted stem cell transplant. The origin of the receptors is a boy in the first two years of life with Wiskott-Aldrich syndrome, due to receive a stem cell transplant.

The chain is built from TRBV5-1 and TRBJ2-7, with unresolved D. Germline assignment: CDR1 SGHRS and CDR2 YFSETQ. The CDR3 covers 13 residues. Between the trimmed V and J ends, which lost 2 bases and 3 bases, there was a span of 9 bases. CDR3 in amino acids: CASSLTFSYEQYF. CDR3 nucleotides: TGCGCCAGCAGCTTAACGTTTAGCTACGAGCAGTACTTC.

The chain recombines TRBV2 with TRBJ1-2; D might be TRBD1 (6 bases). The V end lost 8 bases, the J end lost 4 bases, and 20 bases lay between the germline ends. Germline V gene sequence: CDR1 SNHLY, CDR2 FYNNEI. CDR3 size: 15 residues. In DNA, the CDR3 is TGTGCCAGCCCCCGGGGGGGCCCCTTTGGCTATGGCTACACCTTC. As protein: CASPRGGPFGYGYTF.

DNA for the CDR3: TGTGCCAGCAGTTACGCAGGGGCGACTGAAGCTTTCTTT. It is translated as CASSYAGATEAFF. This sequence joins TRBV27 and TRBJ1-1, with D possibly matching TRBD1 (6 bases). The V and J ends lost 4 bases and 5 bases respectively, with 11 bases between them. This CDR3 is built from 13 residues. CDR1 is MNHEY and CDR2 is SMNVEV in the germline V gene (reference sequence).

This clonotype has only a few counts. This chain joins TRBV12-3 or TRBV12-4 and TRBJ2-2, with TRBD2 matching over 11 bases. Trimming took 5 bases from V and 3 from J; bases not matched to a gene: 5. This CDR3 has 16 residues. The CDR3 DNA reads TGTGCCAGCAGTCCGCCGGGACTAGCGGACACCGGGGAGCTGTTTTTT. Protein sequence: CASSPPGLADTGELFF.

The rearrangement joins TRBV12-3 or TRBV12-4 to TRBJ1-2, with D unresolved. The CDR3 contains 12 residues. Trimming shortened V by 5 bases and J by 6 bases, and 10 bases separated the two germline ends. CDR3 loop: CASSQRLNGYTF. The CDR3 DNA reads TGTGCCAGCAGTCAGCGGTTGAATGGCTACACCTTC.

The chain couples TRBV5-1 to TRBJ2-6; D is undetermined. The ends were cut back, 2 bases at V and 2 bases at J, with 8 bases in the middle. Per the germline V gene, CDR1 is SGHRS and CDR2 is YFSETQ. The CDR3 loop spans 15 amino acids. CDR3 protein: CASSFALPGANVLTF. For the CDR3, the DNA is TGCGCCAGCAGCTTTGCACTCCCTGGGGCCAACGTCCTGACTTTC.

This clonotype was observed a handful of times. V is TRBV28 and J is TRBJ2-7; D possibly corresponds to TRBD1 (5 bases). The CDR3 sequence is 16 residues long. V dropped 0 bases and J dropped 4 bases, with 16 bases sitting between them. Germline CDR1 and CDR2: MDHEN and SYDVKM. Here the CDR3 reads CASSLWPRAVWYEQYF. For the CDR3, the DNA is TGTGCCAGCAGTTTATGGCCCAGGGCGGTTTGGTACGAGCAGTACTTC.

This clonotype has a handful of counts. This chain joins TRBV2 and TRBJ2-5; D perhaps matches TRBD1 (6 bases). The CDR3 contains 15 residues. The germline V gene encodes CDR1 SNHLY and CDR2 FYNNEI. The V and J ends lost 10 bases and 5 bases respectively, with 23 bases between them. The CDR3, as DNA: TGTGCCATTTCCCAAAGGACAGCCCTGGGGGAGACCCAGTACTTC. Translation gives CAISQRTALGETQYF.

The rearrangement links TRBV28 to TRBJ1-5, with 7 bases identical to TRBD1. Germline CDR1 reads MDHEN; CDR2 reads SYDVKM. The CDR3 extends over 14 amino acids. V was clipped by 2 bases and J by 6 bases; unmatched bases: 4. CDR3 sequence reads: CASSLRGRGQPQHF. Written as DNA, the CDR3 is TGTGCCAGCAGTTTAAGGGGGCGGGGTCAGCCCCAGCATTTT.

This chain joins TRBV6-2 or TRBV6-3 and TRBJ1-5; D might be TRBD1 (5 bases). Germline CDR1 is MNHEY and CDR2 is SVGEGT. CDR3 length: 15 residues. V lost 6 bases and J 6 bases, leaving 18 bases between the germline ends. CDR3 nucleotide sequence: TGTGCCAGCAGCACCCGGGACTCGGGTGGTCAGCCCCAGCATTTT. Translation: CASSTRDSGGQPQHF.

This sequence joins TRBV6-5 and TRBJ2-7, with 10 nucleotides matching TRBD2. The length of the CDR3 is 17 residues. Looked up from germline, CDR1 is MNHEY and CDR2 is SVGAGI. Germline trimming cut 2 bases from V and 0 bases from J; bases unmatched to any gene: 7. DNA of the CDR3: TGTGCCAGCAGTTACCAATTCAGCGGGAGGGACTCCTACGAGCAGTACTTC. It is translated as CASSYQFSGRDSYEQYF.

V gene TRBV7-8 combines with J gene TRBJ2-1; D is possibly TRBD2 (5 bases). Germline V CDR1 and CDR2: SGHVS, FQNEAQ. The CDR3 length is 14 residues. V lost 3 bases and J lost 7, with 13 bases in between. The CDR3 DNA reads as TGTGCCAGCAGCTTCTGGTTCGGGGAGAATGAGCAGTTCTTC. Translating gives CASSFWFGENEQFF.

This chain uses TRBV20-1 with TRBJ2-1, with D possibly being TRBD1 or TRBD2 (5 bases each). Between the trimmed V and J ends, which lost 5 bases and 4 bases, there was a span of 15 bases. CDR3 length equals 14 residues. Germline assignment: CDR1 DFQATT and CDR2 SNEGSKA (reference sequence). CDR3 DNA sequence: TGCAGTGCTTCCGGGACCCAGGATTACAATGAGCAGTTCTTC. It translates to CSASGTQDYNEQFF.

This clonotype was recorded only once. This chain links TRBV14 with TRBJ2-1, with 13 bases identical to TRBD2. The CDR3 runs 16 residues. V shed 5 bases and J 4 bases; nucleotides not matched to a gene: 5. The germline V gene encodes CDR1 SGHDN and CDR2 FVKESK. The CDR3 loop reads CASSFSTSGRYNEQFF. In DNA, the CDR3 is TGTGCCAGCAGCTTTTCGACTAGCGGGAGGTACAATGAGCAGTTCTTC. The full variable domain, rest sourced from reference TRBV14 and TRBJ2-1, is EAGVTQFPSHSVIEKGQTVTLRCDPISGHDNLYWYRRVMGKEIKFLLHFVKESKQDESGMPNNRFLAERTGGTYSTLKVQPAELEDSGVYFCASSFSTSGRYNEQFFGPGTRLTVL.

The J gene is TRBJ2-2, the V gene TRBV20-1, with D perhaps assigned TRBD1 or TRBD2 (5 bases each). This CDR3 region has 16 residues. CDR1 is DFQATT and CDR2 is SNEGSKA in the germline V gene (reference sequence). V lost 3 bases to trimming and J lost 1 base, with 15 bases between them. The CDR3 region has the DNA TGCAGTGCTAGCAGCACCGGGACGGAGAACACCGGGGAGCTGTTTTTT. As protein: CSASSTGTENTGELFF.

This clonotype was detected a few times. The chain carries TRBV5-1 and TRBJ2-5; tentatively, D is TRBD1 (6 bases). V lost 4 bases and J 2 bases, leaving 12 bases between the germline ends. Germline CDR1 reads SGHRS; CDR2 reads YFSETQ. The length of the CDR3 is 14 residues. DNA for the CDR3: TGCGCCAGCAGCAGAACAGGGCCTCAAGAGACCCAGTACTTC. Translation: CASSRTGPQETQYF.